The 27 T cell receptor beta chains presented below share a single source sample, sequenced in a study of shared clonotypes between healthy human individuals. CD45RO-negative, CCR7-positively selected cells formed the naive CD8 fraction, excluding terminally differentiated effector memory CD45RA+ cells. This table comes from immunoSEQ multiplex PCR, and its TCRdb copy is limited to in-frame clones, with some not included. The repertoire holds fewer than 1 million clones, with roughly 96% as singletons. The material sequenced was naive CD8+ T cells sorted from blood. All receptors derive from a man aged 25-45 years in good health.

The V and J genes are TRBV7-7 and TRBJ2-5; D remains unclear. Germline V gene sequence: CDR1 SSHAT, CDR2 FNYEAQ (reference sequence). This CDR3 has 15 residues. V was pared by 5 bases and J by 1 base, with 14 bases between. This CDR3 reads CASSPARKTQETQYF. CDR3 DNA: TGTGCCAGCAGCCCGGCGCGGAAAACCCAAGAGACCCAGTACTTC.

This rearrangement joins TRBV7-6 to TRBJ2-7, with D possibly TRBD1 on 5 matching bases. CDR1 is SGHVS and CDR2 is FNYEAQ in the germline V gene. V was cut by 2 bases and J by 3 bases, with 14 bases left in between. The CDR3 covers 15 residues. DNA of the CDR3: TGTGCCAGCAGCTTAAACGAAGGGGAAGTCTACGAGCAGTACTTC. It encodes CASSLNEGEVYEQYF.

The chain combines TRBV5-1 with TRBJ2-3, with 12 nucleotides matching TRBD2. The CDR3 is 16 amino acids. Looked up from germline, CDR1 is SGHRS and CDR2 is YFSETQ. The trim removed 0 bases at V and 3 bases at J, leaving 2 bases unmatched. The CDR3 region is CASSLVGLAGTDTQYF. The CDR3 nucleotides are TGCGCCAGCAGCTTGGTAGGACTAGCGGGAACAGATACGCAGTATTTT.

The CDR3 reads CASSFNWDPGYEQYF. CDR3 bases: TGTGCCAGCAGCTTCAACTGGGACCCGGGGTACGAGCAGTACTTC. This rearrangement joins TRBV5-6 to TRBJ2-7, with D perhaps TRBD1 or TRBD2 (5 bases each). The ends were cut back, 2 bases at V and 4 bases at J, with 16 bases in the middle. This CDR3 region has 15 residues. The germline gives CDR1 SGHDT, CDR2 YYEEEE.

The gene calls are TRBV29-1 and TRBJ2-1; D is perhaps TRBD1 (5 bases). Germline V lookup: CDR1 SQVTM, CDR2 ANQGSEA. The CDR3 is made up of 14 amino acids. V lost 1 base, J lost 3 bases, and 10 bases lay in between. CDR3 sequence: CSVEGTQVYNEQFF. The CDR3 nucleotides are TGCAGCGTTGAAGGGACACAAGTCTACAATGAGCAGTTCTTC.

The chain carries TRBV27 and TRBJ2-1; 12 nucleotides align to TRBD2. V lost 7 bases to trimming and J lost 9 bases; unmatched junction nucleotides: 19. CDR3 length: 18 residues. CDR1 and CDR2 from the germline V gene are MNHEY and SMNVEV (reference sequence). CDR3 bases: TGTGCCAGCATACCTCCCCTCCTAGCGGGAGGGTCGAATAGTGAGCAGTTCTTC. It codes for CASIPPLLAGGSNSEQFF.

The chain carries TRBV5-8 and TRBJ2-2; TRBD1 is a possible D gene (6 bases). The ends were cut back, 4 bases at V and 5 bases at J, with 15 bases in the middle. Germline assignment: CDR1 SGHTS and CDR2 YDEGEE. The CDR3 runs 15 residues. The CDR3 region has the DNA TGTGCCAGCAGCCTGTGGGGACAAGCAACCGGGGAGCTGTTTTTT. This sequence encodes CASSLWGQATGELFF.

The V and J genes are TRBV9 and TRBJ2-5; weak D call: TRBD1 (5 bases). The CDR3 extends over 15 amino acids. The V gene's germline CDR1 is SGDLS and CDR2 YYNGEE. V was trimmed by 0 bases and J by 2 bases, leaving 11 bases between them. The CDR3 protein is CASSVEGALQETQYF. CDR3 in DNA: TGTGCCAGCAGCGTAGAAGGGGCCCTACAAGAGACCCAGTACTTC.

Of note for this clone: Other DNA sequences within the sample encode an identical CDR3. The chain employs TRBV29-1 and TRBJ2-7; D gene uncertain. V lost 4 bases to trimming and J lost 7 bases, with 17 bases between them. The CDR3 is 13 residues long. The germline V gene has CDR1 SQVTM and CDR2 ANQGSEA. In DNA, the CDR3 is TGCAGCGTTGTCTTGGCAGGCGGCTATGAGCAGTACTTC. Its protein product is CSVVLAGGYEQYF.

The chain has TRBV29-1 and TRBJ2-1; 10 bases match TRBD2. V lost 3 bases, J lost 7 bases, and 3 bases stayed unmatched. This CDR3 spans 13 amino acids. The germline CDR1 and CDR2 sequences are SQVTM and ANQGSEA. CDR3 protein: CSVEGTSVNEQFF. Here the CDR3 DNA reads TGCAGCGTTGAGGGGACTAGCGTTAATGAGCAGTTCTTC.

This chain joins TRBV11-2 and TRBJ2-1, with TRBD1 matching over 7 bases. Per germline, CDR1 SGHAT and CDR2 FQNNGV. V lost 5 bases, J lost 0 bases, and 7 bases stayed unmatched. This CDR3 contains 16 residues. This CDR3 reads CASSLNRGYSYNEQFF. CDR3 coding DNA: TGTGCCAGCAGCCTTAACAGGGGATACTCCTACAATGAGCAGTTCTTC.

The chain joins TRBV7-8 to TRBJ2-7; 13 bases are shared with TRBD2. This CDR3 is built from 15 residues. Germline lookup yields CDR1 SGHVS and CDR2 FQNEAQ. After removal of 1 base from V and 6 bases from J, the junction contained 3 bases not matched to a gene. CDR3 residues: CASSLGTSGRGEQYF. The CDR3 region has the DNA TGTGCCAGCAGCTTAGGGACTAGCGGGAGAGGCGAGCAGTACTTC.

The chain combines TRBV7-8 with TRBJ1-2; tentatively, D is TRBD1 (5 bases). This CDR3 is 11 amino acids long. Germline values: CDR1 SGHVS, CDR2 FQNEAQ. V was shortened by 0 bases and J by 14 bases, with 10 bases between the two germline ends. CDR3 DNA sequence: TGTGCCAGCAGCTTAGCGACAGAGGGTACCTTC. Its protein is CASSLATEGTF.

V usage is TRBV7-9 and J usage is TRBJ2-3; TRBD2 aligns across 9 bases. The CDR3 is 17 amino acids. Trimming at V came to 0 bases and at J to 3 bases, leaving 7 bases not matched to a gene. Germline V CDR1 and CDR2: SEHNR, FQNEAQ (reference sequence). CDR3 sequence reads: CASSLARAGGGTDTQYF. CDR3 DNA sequence: TGTGCCAGCAGCTTAGCCCGAGCGGGAGGAGGGACAGATACGCAGTATTTT.

The chain links TRBV29-1 to TRBJ2-1, with D possibly being TRBD1 or TRBD2 (5 bases each). The CDR3 has 14 residues. In germline, CDR1 is SQVTM, CDR2 ANQGSEA. Trimming shortened V by 4 bases and J by 7 bases, and 17 bases separated the two germline ends. CDR3 region: CSVVGELTRNEQFF. The CDR3 DNA follows: TGCAGCGTTGTGGGGGAGCTCACACGGAATGAGCAGTTCTTC.

The V gene is TRBV7-9, the J gene TRBJ1-4; a weak D match, TRBD1 (6 bases). The CDR3 runs 13 residues. CDR1 and CDR2 from the germline V gene are SEHNR and FQNEAQ (reference sequence). Trimming left V 2 bases short and J 8 bases short, with 9 bases between. Written as DNA, the CDR3 is TGTGCCAGCAGCTTAACAGGGAGAGAAAAACTGTTTTTT. Its translation is CASSLTGREKLFF. Filled out from reference TRBV7-9 and TRBJ1-4, the complete variable domain reads DTGVSQNPRHKITKRGQNVTFRCDPISEHNRLYWYRQTLGQGPEFLTYFQNEAQLEKSRLLSDRFSAERPKGSFSTLEIQRTEQGDSAMYLCASSLTGREKLFFGSGTQLSVL.

This clone was observed once. The gene calls are TRBV2 and TRBJ2-7; 9 nucleotides match TRBD2. Germline CDR1 is SNHLY and CDR2 is FYNNEI. The CDR3 totals 13 residues. Unmatched junction bases numbered 4, after V lost 3 bases and J lost 7 bases. The CDR3 here is CASSDLAGEEQYF. The CDR3 coding sequence is TGTGCCAGCAGTGATTTAGCGGGAGAAGAGCAGTACTTC.

The rearrangement uses TRBV9 and TRBJ2-1, with D possibly matching TRBD2 (6 bases). The CDR3 spans 16 residues. Deletions cut 0 bases from V and 2 bases from J, with 12 bases between. From germline, CDR1 is SGDLS and CDR2 YYNGEE. CDR3 in DNA: TGTGCCAGCAGCGTAGTGCAGGAGGGTCCCTACAATGAGCAGTTCTTC. This gives the protein CASSVVQEGPYNEQFF.

The V and J genes are TRBV21-1 and TRBJ2-7; TRBD1 is taken as the D call from the table, unchecked against the DNA. TRBV21-1 is shown as a pseudogene. This CDR3 has 16 amino acids. CDR3 residues: CASSPDGTGDLYEQYF. In DNA form, the CDR3 reads TGTGCCAGCAGCCCCGATGGAACAGGGGATTTATACGAGCAGTACTTC.

The chain employs TRBV29-1 and TRBJ2-7; unclear D gene. The CDR3 covers 12 residues. Germline V lookup: CDR1 SQVTM, CDR2 ANQGSEA. V lost 3 bases and J lost 1, with 7 bases in between. The CDR3 region has the DNA TGCAGCGTTGAGTTTGGGTCCTACGAGCAGTACTTC. It yields the protein CSVEFGSYEQYF.

This chain uses TRBV11-2 with TRBJ1-5, with 7 bases lining up with TRBD1. Germline V gene sequence: CDR1 SGHAT, CDR2 FQNNGV. This CDR3 contains 17 residues. V shed 4 bases and J 0 bases; nucleotides not matched to a gene: 9. CDR3 DNA sequence: TGTGCCAGCAGCTATGGCTTAGACAGGGTTAGCAATCAGCCCCAGCATTTT. Its translation: CASSYGLDRVSNQPQHF.

This clone has a single count. The rearrangement links TRBV28 to TRBJ2-1; 9 bases are shared with TRBD2. This CDR3 is 18 amino acids long. V was pared by 6 bases and J by 1 base, with 13 bases of the junction left unmatched. Germline lookup yields CDR1 MDHEN and CDR2 SYDVKM. The CDR3 sequence is CASRTYDFSGGSYNEQFF. Here the CDR3 DNA reads TGTGCCAGCAGAACATACGACTTTAGCGGGGGTTCCTACAATGAGCAGTTCTTC.

The rearrangement joins TRBV7-9 to TRBJ2-2; 11 bases align to TRBD2. CDR3 length equals 16 residues. V shed 5 bases and J 7 bases; nucleotides not matched to a gene: 9. The germline CDR1 and CDR2 sequences are SEHNR and FQNEAQ (reference sequence). DNA for the CDR3: TGTGCCAGCAGCCCCTGGCTAGCGGGAGGCGACGGGGAGCTGTTTTTT. It is translated as CASSPWLAGGDGELFF.

The CDR3 DNA follows: TGTGCCTGGCAGGCAGGACTTTGGGGAGAGACCCAGTACTTC. Amino acids: CAWQAGLWGETQYF. The V and J genes are TRBV30 and TRBJ2-5; TRBD2 might be the D (5 bases). Germline V gene sequence: CDR1 GTSNPN, CDR2 SVGIG (reference sequence). The CDR3 contains 14 residues. Trimming took 5 bases from V and 4 from J, leaving 17 bases between them.

V gene TRBV25-1 combines with J gene TRBJ2-1; D perhaps matches TRBD2 (5 bases). This CDR3 contains 12 residues. Trimming shortened V by 4 bases and J by 7 bases, and 8 bases separated the two germline ends. Per the germline V gene, CDR1 is MGHDK and CDR2 is SYGVNS. DNA for the CDR3: TGTGCCAGCAGTGCACTAGAAAATGAGCAGTTCTTC. It is translated as CASSALENEQFF. The full variable domain, in which reference TRBV25-1 and TRBJ2-1 provide the parts outside the CDR3, is EADIYQTPRYLVIGTGKKITLECSQTMGHDKMYWYQQDPGMELHLIHYSYGVNSTEKGDLSSESTVSRIRTEHFPLTLESARPSHTSQYLCASSALENEQFFGPGTRLTVL.

On this clone itself: Other DNA sequences in the same sample also yield this CDR3. The DNA of the CDR3 is TGTGCCAGCAGCTTGGGTGGGGGTAGCTCCTACGAGCAGTACTTC. It encodes CASSLGGGSSYEQYF. The chain has TRBV5-6 and TRBJ2-7, with D possibly called TRBD1 or TRBD2 (5 bases each). Germline CDR1 is SGHDT and CDR2 is YYEEEE. This CDR3 has 15 amino acids. V was clipped by 0 bases and J by 0 bases, with 10 bases between them.

The chain employs TRBV4-1 and TRBJ2-7, with 10 bases identical to TRBD2. The CDR3 consists of 13 residues. The germline V gene encodes CDR1 MGHRA and CDR2 YSYEKL. V was pared by 6 bases and J by 7 bases, with 6 bases of the junction left unmatched. The CDR3 DNA reads TGCGCCAGCAGGGCGGATAGCGGGAGGGAGCAGTACTTC. This codes for CASRADSGREQYF.